Included here is one T cell receptor (beta chain) sequence, with context. The antigen is unknown. This specimen belongs to a study of response to subunit inactivated influenza vaccine. TCRdb fed the RT-PCR reads into MiXCR, producing one record per CDR3 protein. The profile shows around 520,000 distinct CDR3 sequences, about 25% of them singletons. CDR3 length: 16 amino acids. Per the germline V gene, CDR1 is MNHEY and CDR2 is SMNVEV (reference sequence). The germline V and J ends were trimmed by 5 bases and 6 bases, with 23 bases remaining between them. Study outcomes and limitations: Authors suggested few new T cells are recruited by each seasonal influenza vaccination.

The source material was CD4+ T cells sorted from PBMCs, sampled less than 6 days after vaccination. This TCR was recovered from a man aged 45-65 years who received an inactivated influenza vaccine. This chain links TRBV27 with TRBJ2-7; D perhaps matches TRBD1 (6 bases). The CDR3 region has the DNA TGTGCCAGCAGTCCGTATCAGCTACAGGGATCGGGCGAGCAGTACTTC. Protein sequence: CASSPYQLQGSGEQYF.